This T cell receptor (beta chain) was found in a study of regulatory T cells in long-lasting Graves disease. According to the study, TCR beta libraries were built with iRepertoire HTBI primers and CDR3-region Arm-PCR. TCRdb re-called the multiplex PCR reads with MiXCR, one entry per CDR3 protein. The sample records about 470,000 distinct CDR3 sequences, about 20% being singletons. This clonotype has ten or more counts. Its matching antigen is unknown. Study observations and caveats: Persistent disease exhibited a predilection for TRBV28, TRBJ1-2 and TRBJ2-5.

The time point: persistent/refractory GD, antithyroid drugs over 5 years with positive TRAb. PBMCs provided the RNA from which the TCR library was made. American Thyroid Association guidelines were used to diagnose Graves' disease. Xi'an, China, was home to the endocrinology department that provided patients. Between the trimmed V and J ends, which lost 3 bases and 4 bases, there was a span of 15 bases. The CDR3 is 15 amino acids. V and J are TRBV12-3 or TRBV12-4 and TRBJ2-5, with a tentative D call TRBD2 (5 bases). This specimen was peripheral blood mononuclear cells (PBMCs), taken when the disease was refractory, from a patient treated with antithyroid drugs. The TCR was taken from a female donor with Graves disease. In DNA, the CDR3 is TGTGCCAGCAGTTTCTTTGGGCGAGGGCCAGAGACCCAGTACTTC. This gives the protein CASSFFGRGPETQYF.